This T cell receptor beta chain was sequenced during a study of blood T cell repertoires in COVID-19. Study-level background: The study drew acute and convalescent COVID-19 samples from the United States, Italy and Spain. The analysed material was cDNA or gDNA that came from T cells, B-cell-depleted T cells, or PBMCs.

In the original processing: Researchers report that nucleated cell counts were estimated from reference gene primer amplification. Clones were sequenced by immunoSEQ multiplex PCR, and TCRdb holds only the in-frame ones, with some missing. That table gives V, J and clone size, and the DNA gave D and trimming. The profile shows about 210,000 clones, around 87% of them singletons. This clone is a singleton in its sample. The sequencing input was peripheral blood. This receptor was taken from a man aged 60-69 years who had recovered from COVID-19.

The CDR3 bases are TGTGCCAGCAGCTCTGGGACAGGGAAACGGGAGACCCAGTACTTC. Protein product: CASSSGTGKRETQYF. The V gene is TRBV7-8, the J gene TRBJ2-5, with 9 bases lining up with TRBD1. The V gene end was trimmed by 4 bases and the J gene end by 5 bases; junction bases not matched to a gene: 8. The V gene's germline CDR1 is SGHVS and CDR2 FQNEAQ. The CDR3 runs to 15 residues.